The clone carrying this T cell receptor (beta chain) was observed many times. The data derive from a study of T-cell memory formation after mild COVID-19. The ends were cut back, 1 base at V and 4 bases at J, with 10 bases in the middle. The CDR3 runs 15 residues. TCRdb independently ran MiXCR on the 5' RACE reads; one entry per CDR3 protein. Altogether 530,000 or so distinct CDR3 sequences are present, 15% to 20% being singletons, with the ten largest covering roughly 7.7%. Input material: PBMCs or a T cell subset sorted from them (not recorded which). The chain is built from TRBV12-3 or TRBV12-4 and TRBJ2-2; D is possibly TRBD2 (5 bases). The clonotype originates from an adult woman who had mild COVID-19 (a few samples of this study predate the infection). Cell type and time point are not known. The CDR3 is CASSLGLDFTGELFF. DNA for the CDR3: TGTGCCAGCAGTTTAGGGCTGGACTTCACCGGGGAGCTGTTTTTT.